The 18 T cell receptor beta chains below come from one sample, sequenced in a study of T cells in Graves' hyperthyroidism and ophthalmopathy. What was amplified from RNA transcripts were TCR beta CDR3 regions. Using the HTBI primer set, a first-round RT-PCR was run on the TCR CDR3. One entry per CDR3 protein, called by TCRdb with MiXCR from the multiplex PCR reads. The table has 450,000 to 700,000 distinct CDR3 sequences, 46% seen once. The sample comprised peripheral blood or thyroid tissue (not recorded which). The receptors originated from an adult woman with Graves' disease, either hyperthyroidism or ophthalmopathy (not recorded which).

The V gene is TRBV7-2, the J gene TRBJ2-7; D ambiguous. The CDR3 is 14 amino acids. V was pared by 2 bases and J by 3 bases, with 11 bases between. Per the germline V gene, CDR1 is SGHTA and CDR2 is FQGNSA. CDR3 residues: CASSLYSADYEQYF. DNA for the CDR3: TGTGCCAGCAGCTTATACTCGGCGGACTACGAGCAGTACTTC. Supplemented by reference TRBV7-2 and TRBJ2-7, the full variable domain reads GAGVSQSPSNKVTEKGKDVELRCDPISGHTALYWYRQSLGQGLEFLIYFQGNSAPDKSGLPSDRFSAERTGGSVSTLTIQRTQQEDSAVYLCASSLYSADYEQYFGPGTRLTVT.

The chain is built from TRBV2 and TRBJ2-7; TRBD1 aligns across 7 bases. The CDR3 loop spans 13 amino acids. V lost 7 bases to trimming and J lost 2 bases; unmatched junction nucleotides: 5. CDR1 SNHLY and CDR2 FYNNEI come from the germline V gene. The DNA of the CDR3 is TGTGCCAGCAACCGGGACAGAGCCTACGAGCAGTACTTC. Translated: CASNRDRAYEQYF.

This clonotype has only a few counts. The chain is built from TRBV7-9 and TRBJ2-7; tentative D call: TRBD2 (7 bases). Germline values: CDR1 SEHNR, CDR2 FQNEAQ (reference sequence). The CDR3 length is 16 residues. Trimming cost V 8 bases and J 3 bases, with 23 bases left between them. CDR3 bases: TGTGCCAGCCGGAAGGGGGGAGGGGACATCGGCTACGAGCAGTACTTC. As protein: CASRKGGGDIGYEQYF.

The sample holds one count of this clonotype. The chain uses TRBV7-7 and TRBJ2-7, with TRBD2 identical over 13 bases. Germline loops: CDR1 SSHAT, CDR2 FNYEAQ (reference sequence). This CDR3 is built from 13 residues. The trim removed 5 bases at V and 12 bases at J, leaving 7 bases unmatched. CDR3 nucleotides: TGTGCCAGCAGCAGCGGGACTAGCGGGGAGGCGTACTTC. It yields the protein CASSSGTSGEAYF. The variable domain in full, with the rest retrieved from reference TRBV7-7 and TRBJ2-7, is GAGVSQSPRYKVTKRGQDVTLRCDPISSHATLYWYQQALGQGPEFLTYFNYEAQPDKSGLPSDRFSAERPEGSISTLTIQRTEQRDSAMYRCASSSGTSGEAYFGPGTRLTVT.

This clonotype has a single count. A read error is likely, as this CDR3 ends without the conserved phenylalanine or tryptophan. It is unclear where the CDR3 begins or ends on the DNA, so no DNA is shown, and the CDR3 is as TCRdb lists it. V gene TRBV20-1 combines with J gene TRBJ1-6; the table's D call TRBD1 went unverified against the DNA. Germline lookup yields CDR1 DFQATT and CDR2 SNEGSKA (reference sequence). Counting both end residues, the CDR3 totals 8 amino acids. The CDR3 spells CSARRLNY.

The chain couples TRBV4-2 to TRBJ1-5; TRBD1 is a possible D gene (6 bases). Germline CDR1 reads LGHNA; CDR2 reads YNFKEQ. This CDR3 comprises 15 residues. The V gene lost 1 base and the J gene lost 5 bases, with 12 bases spanning the gap. The CDR3: CASSQANREDQPQHF. The CDR3 DNA follows: TGTGCCAGCAGCCAAGCTAACAGGGAGGATCAGCCCCAGCATTTT.

This clonotype came up a few times. This rearrangement joins TRBV6-1 to TRBJ2-7; no clear D gene. CDR1 and CDR2 (germline): MNHNS, SASEGT. V gave up 5 bases and J gave up 2 bases, with 10 bases separating them. The CDR3 has 13 amino acids. DNA for the CDR3: TGTGCCAGCAGTCATTACGGGCCCTACGAGCAGTACTTC. Amino acid sequence: CASSHYGPYEQYF.

V is TRBV19 and J is TRBJ2-2, with TRBD1 matching 7 bases. Germline values: CDR1 LNHDA, CDR2 SQIVND (reference sequence). V lost 3 bases to trimming and J lost 4 bases; unmatched junction nucleotides: 2. The CDR3 consists of 14 residues. CDR3 nucleotide sequence: TGTGCCAGTAGTATGACAGGGAGCACCGGGGAGCTGTTTTTT. Amino acids: CASSMTGSTGELFF.

V and J are TRBV10-3 and TRBJ2-5; no definite D call. The CDR3 covers 16 residues. V was pared by 0 bases and J by 4 bases, with 15 bases between. Per the germline V gene, CDR1 is ENHRY and CDR2 is SYGVKD. The CDR3 region is CAISESKSPLRETQYF. The CDR3 DNA is TGTGCCATCAGTGAGTCCAAGTCTCCATTGAGAGAGACCCAGTACTTC.

This chain joins TRBV10-3 and TRBJ2-6; 7 bases match TRBD1. The CDR3 runs to 16 residues. Germline CDR1 ENHRY, CDR2 SYGVKD. V dropped 1 base and J dropped 4; count of bases not matched to a gene: 4. Here the CDR3 DNA reads TGTGCCATCAGTGAGTGGGGGACAGCCGGGGCCAACGTCCTGACTTTC. Its protein product is CAISEWGTAGANVLTF.

Written as DNA, the CDR3 is TGTGCCAGTAGTTTCGACAGGGGAAGCTATGGCTACACCTTC. Protein product: CASSFDRGSYGYTF. The chain couples TRBV19 to TRBJ1-2; 8 nucleotides match TRBD1. J lost 4 bases, V lost 5 bases, and 6 bases had no gene match. Germline CDR1 reads LNHDA; CDR2 reads SQIVND (reference sequence). This CDR3 spans 14 amino acids.

In this sample, this clonotype turned up many times. The chain couples TRBV12-3 or TRBV12-4 to TRBJ1-1; 7 positions match TRBD1. The CDR3 has 13 amino acids. V was pared by 6 bases and J by 5 bases, with 6 bases of the junction left unmatched. CDR3 nucleotides: TGTGCCAGCAGCCAAGACAGGGAGACTGAAGCTTTCTTT. Translated, it gives CASSQDRETEAFF.

This clonotype was detected only a few times. The chain joins TRBV2 to TRBJ2-5; D possibly matches TRBD1 or TRBD2 (5 bases each). With 5 bases removed from V and 3 bases from J, the gap between germline ends came to 16 bases. This CDR3 region has 15 residues. CDR1 and CDR2 (germline): SNHLY, FYNNEI. The CDR3 loop reads CASSSISGTKETQYF. The CDR3 DNA follows: TGTGCCAGCAGTTCCATTTCCGGGACGAAAGAGACCCAGTACTTC.

The chain links TRBV19 to TRBJ1-2; D not resolved. Trimming pared 3 bases from V and 4 bases from J, leaving 12 bases between. The CDR3 loop spans 14 amino acids. In germline, CDR1 is LNHDA, CDR2 SQIVND (reference sequence). CDR3 coding DNA: TGTGCCAGTAGTATCGTGGCGGGAACCTATGGCTACACCTTC. Encoded protein: CASSIVAGTYGYTF. The full variable domain, with the rest looked up from reference TRBV19 and TRBJ1-2, is DGGITQSPKYLFRKEGQNVTLSCEQNLNHDAMYWYRQDPGQGLRLIYYSQIVNDFQKGDIAEGYSVSREKKESFPLTVTSAQKNPTAFYLCASSIVAGTYGYTFGSGTRLTVV.

This sequence joins TRBV10-1 and TRBJ2-5; D is perhaps TRBD1 (5 bases). The CDR3 contains 13 residues. Looked up from germline, CDR1 is WNHNN and CDR2 is SYGVQD (reference sequence). Trimming cost V 6 bases and J 3 bases, with 11 bases left between them. The CDR3 loop is CASSEQVEETQYF. The CDR3 nucleotides are TGCGCCAGCAGCGAACAGGTGGAAGAGACCCAGTACTTC.

This clonotype was seen more than once but under ten times. CDR3 sequence (DNA): TGTGCCAGCAGCCTGCCGGGACAGAGCAATCAGCCCCAGCATTTT. Protein sequence: CASSLPGQSNQPQHF. This chain links TRBV28 with TRBJ1-5, with 7 bases matching TRBD1. Trimming cost V 6 bases and J 1 base; bases outside gene matches: 6. The CDR3 has 15 amino acids. Germline V lookup: CDR1 MDHEN, CDR2 SYDVKM. The whole variable domain, filled in from reference TRBV28 and TRBJ1-5, reads DVKVTQSSRYLVKRTGEKVFLECVQDMDHENMFWYRQDPGLGLRLIYFSYDVKMKEKGDIPEGYSVSREKKERFSLILESASTNQTSMYLCASSLPGQSNQPQHFGDGTRLSIL.

The chain is built from TRBV3-1 and TRBJ2-2; 9 nucleotides agree with TRBD2. The CDR3 covers 16 residues. Germline-derived CDR1 and CDR2 are LGHDT and YNNKEL (reference sequence). V gave up 1 base and J gave up 6 bases; unmatched junction bases: 6. The CDR3 spells CASSQGISGRPGELFF. In DNA, the CDR3 is TGTGCCAGCAGCCAAGGGATTAGCGGGAGACCCGGGGAGCTGTTTTTT.

This clonotype was seen more than once but under ten times. This chain uses TRBV7-2 with TRBJ1-3; D remains ambiguous. Germline values: CDR1 SGHTA, CDR2 FQGNSA. The CDR3 runs to 15 residues. The germline V and J ends were trimmed by 4 bases and 0 bases, with 10 bases remaining between them. The CDR3 DNA reads as TGTGCCAGCAGCTCGGAAGAGTTCTCTGGAAACACCATATATTTT. It specifies CASSSEEFSGNTIYF. The variable domain in full, completed from reference TRBV7-2 and TRBJ1-3, reads GAGVSQSPSNKVTEKGKDVELRCDPISGHTALYWYRQSLGQGLEFLIYFQGNSAPDKSGLPSDRFSAERTGGSVSTLTIQRTQQEDSAVYLCASSSEEFSGNTIYFGEGSWLTVV.